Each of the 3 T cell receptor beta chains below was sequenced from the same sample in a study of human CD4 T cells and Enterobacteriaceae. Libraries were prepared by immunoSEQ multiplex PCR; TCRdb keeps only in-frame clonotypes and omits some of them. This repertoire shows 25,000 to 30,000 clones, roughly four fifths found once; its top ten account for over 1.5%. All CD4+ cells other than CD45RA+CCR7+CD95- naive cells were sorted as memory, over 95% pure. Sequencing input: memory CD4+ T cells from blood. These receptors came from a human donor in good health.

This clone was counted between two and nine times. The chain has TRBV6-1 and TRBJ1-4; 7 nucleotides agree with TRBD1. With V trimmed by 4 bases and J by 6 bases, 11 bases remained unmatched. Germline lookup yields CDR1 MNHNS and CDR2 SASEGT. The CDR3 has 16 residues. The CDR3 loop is CASSVGRGRGDEKLFF. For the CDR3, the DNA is TGTGCCAGCAGTGTTGGTAGGGGCAGGGGGGATGAAAAACTGTTTTTT.

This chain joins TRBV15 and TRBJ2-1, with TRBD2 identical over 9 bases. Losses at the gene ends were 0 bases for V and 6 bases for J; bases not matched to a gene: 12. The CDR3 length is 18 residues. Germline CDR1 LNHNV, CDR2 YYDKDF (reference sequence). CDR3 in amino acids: CATSREGGGRARGNEQFF. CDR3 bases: TGTGCCACCAGCAGAGAGGGGGGCGGGAGGGCACGGGGCAATGAGCAGTTCTTC.

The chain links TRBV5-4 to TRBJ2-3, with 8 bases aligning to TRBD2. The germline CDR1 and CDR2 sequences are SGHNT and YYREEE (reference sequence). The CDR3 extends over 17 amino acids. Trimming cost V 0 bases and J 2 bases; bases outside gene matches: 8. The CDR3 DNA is TGTGCCAGCAGCTTGGCCGGGGTAGCGGGACCCACAGATACGCAGTATTTT. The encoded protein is CASSLAGVAGPTDTQYF.